This entry describes one TCR beta chain. Its antigen is as yet unknown. The sample comes from a study of shared clonotypes between healthy human individuals. Terminally differentiated effector memory CD45RA+ cells were excluded by CCR7 positive selection of CD45RO-negative cells. Produced via immunoSEQ multiplex PCR; TCRdb's table is partial and in-frame only. This repertoire shows around 2,000,000 clones, about 93% found once; its top ten account for approximately 1.7%. Points from the study as a whole: Roughly 4.7% was the fraction of naive CD4 clonotypes found shared across several donors.

The CDR3 runs to 15 residues. Trimming cost V 6 bases and J 3 bases, with 17 bases left between them. Germline loops: CDR1 MNHEY, CDR2 SMNVEV (reference sequence). V usage is TRBV27 and J usage is TRBJ1-1; D is possibly TRBD1 (6 bases). The sequence derives from a man younger than 30 in good health. Some clones in this sample may be carry-over from other donors' samples. Specimen: naive CD8+ T cells from PBMCs. This chain's CDR3 is CASRWGGGGDTEAFF. CDR3 nucleotides: TGTGCCAGCAGGTGGGGCGGAGGGGGGGACACTGAAGCTTTCTTT.